This T cell receptor (beta chain) is from a study of blood T cell repertoires in COVID-19. Assay used: immunoSEQ multiplex PCR; TCRdb lists only in-frame clones, some missing. The sample contains under 200,000 clones, about three quarters of which appear only once. The trim removed 3 bases at V and 5 bases at J, leaving 15 bases unmatched. The CDR3 is made up of 19 amino acids. Germline V CDR1 and CDR2: SGHAT, FQNNGV. This clone has only a few counts. The source is a man between 65 and 79 years old with acute or convalescent COVID-19. Source material: peripheral blood. The genes are TRBV11-2 and TRBJ2-1, with 11 bases identical to TRBD2. The CDR3 here is CASSFLSTSGGLSDNEQFF. The CDR3 DNA sequence: TGTGCCAGCAGCTTTCTATCTACTAGCGGGGGACTATCAGACAATGAGCAGTTCTTC.